Below, one TCR beta chain is given with its context. Its antigen is not identified. These data are taken from a study of PD-1 blockade in classical Hodgkin lymphoma. Broader study findings: Whatever underlies the repertoire differences (possibly disease activity or prior therapy) remains undefined. By C4D1 there was a significant rise in CD4+ TCR diversity but not in CD8+ TCR diversity. Baseline diversity was lower in partial responders and progressors than complete responders.

The data were produced by immunoSEQ multiplex PCR, yet TCRdb's version contains in-frame clones alone and is incomplete. The sample includes some 93,000 clones, around nine tenths of them seen just once. From germline, CDR1 is MGHDK and CDR2 SYGVNS. Between the trimmed V and J ends, which lost 0 bases and 5 bases, there was a span of 7 bases. The CDR3 extends over 13 amino acids. Each of the patients experienced relapse following autologous stem cell transplantation, and their brentuximab vedotin exposure differed. The best responses consisted of complete response, partial response or progressive disease.

The rearrangement uses TRBV25-1 and TRBJ1-1, with D maybe TRBD1 (5 bases). This material consisted of peripheral blood mononuclear cells (PBMCs), taken at baseline. This TCR was sampled from a human donor with classical Hodgkin lymphoma. In DNA form, the CDR3 reads TGTGCCAGCAGTGAATACAGGGCAACTGAAGCTTTCTTT. Protein sequence: CASSEYRATEAFF.